What follows are 30 T cell receptor beta chains derived from one specimen sequenced in a study of CD8 T cells in Susac syndrome (dated by TCRdb to about 2019). The method behind the library was the immunoSEQ multiplex PCR assay. RNA was extracted using the RNeasy kit, and about 0.45 to 1 ug of the RNA was reverse transcribed with random hexamers. TCRdb handled the public reads itself, with Q25 trimming in fastp and clone calling in MiXCR, and kept productive beta chains. Rows merge per CDR3 protein into single entries with the most common DNA and genes. The sample contains about 120,000 distinct CDR3 sequences, about 93% of them found a single time. The ten largest clones represent about 0.098% of the sample. Specimen: CD4+ T cells from PBMCs. Every receptor here comes from a human donor in good health.

V is TRBV7-2 and J is TRBJ2-1; D unresolved. Germline CDR1 reads SGHTA; CDR2 reads FQGNSA. The CDR3 is 15 residues long. V was trimmed by 4 bases and J by 3 bases, leaving 13 bases between them. This chain's CDR3 is CASSSHGGVYNEQFF. The CDR3 nucleotides read TGTGCCAGCAGCTCCCATGGCGGAGTCTACAATGAGCAGTTCTTC.

The chain combines TRBV24-1 with TRBJ2-1; 8 bases align to TRBD2. Germline loops: CDR1 KGHDR, CDR2 SFDVKD. CDR3 length: 16 amino acids. V lost 6 bases, J lost 2 bases, and 8 bases stayed unmatched. The CDR3 DNA sequence: TGTGCCACCAGTACAGCTGCAGCGGGAGCCTACAATGAGCAGTTCTTC. Protein product: CATSTAAAGAYNEQFF.

This clonotype is a singleton in its sample. The V gene is TRBV5-1, the J gene TRBJ2-7, with TRBD1 identical over 9 bases. Germline loops: CDR1 SGHRS, CDR2 YFSETQ. The CDR3 spans 16 residues. V shed 4 bases, J shed 2 bases, and the junction held 10 bases outside the gene matches. DNA of the CDR3: TGCGCCAGCAGCGTACAGGGGGCTACGGGGGCCTACGAGCAGTACTTC. This codes for CASSVQGATGAYEQYF.

The rearrangement joins TRBV5-1 to TRBJ2-7; a possible D gene is TRBD1 (5 bases). CDR1 is SGHRS, CDR2 YFSETQ, per germline. The CDR3 extends over 15 amino acids. Trimming cost V 2 bases and J 3 bases, with 15 bases left between them. The CDR3 protein is CASSLSSTDLYEQYF. The CDR3 nucleotides are TGCGCCAGCAGCTTATCTTCGACAGACCTCTACGAGCAGTACTTC.

The rearrangement joins TRBV5-6 to TRBJ2-3; D not certain. CDR1 is SGHDT, CDR2 YYEEEE, per germline. The V and J ends lost 4 bases and 6 bases respectively, with 6 bases between them. The CDR3 contains 11 residues. The DNA for the CDR3 is TGTGCCAGCAGCGTAGGGGATACGCAGTATTTT. Translation gives CASSVGDTQYF.

The CDR3 reads CASSIGQAPTNEKLFF. The CDR3 DNA is TGTGCCAGTAGTATCGGACAGGCGCCAACTAATGAAAAACTGTTTTTT. This chain connects TRBV19 to TRBJ1-4; 7 bases fit TRBD1. CDR1 and CDR2 (germline): LNHDA, SQIVND (reference sequence). V lost 3 bases, J lost 0 bases, and 4 bases stayed unmatched. The CDR3 has 16 residues.

The chain has TRBV18 and TRBJ1-2, with D perhaps matching TRBD1 (5 bases). CDR1 is KGHSH, CDR2 LQKENI, per germline. V was clipped by 3 bases and J by 8 bases, with 16 bases between them. This CDR3 has 14 amino acids. The CDR3 loop reads CASSPLGALGGYTF. CDR3 coding DNA: TGTGCCAGCTCACCCTTAGGGGCGCTGGGCGGCTACACCTTC. Based on the CDR3 plus reference TRBV18 and TRBJ1-2, the full variable domain is NAGVMQNPRHLVRRRGQEARLRCSPMKGHSHVYWYRQLPEEGLKFMVYLQKENIIDESGMPKERFSAEFPKEGPSILRIQQVVRGDSAAYFCASSPLGALGGYTFGSGTRLTVV.

The CDR3 region is CSVERLAGAYEQYF. In DNA, the CDR3 is TGCAGCGTCGAGCGGCTAGCGGGTGCCTACGAGCAGTACTTC. The rearrangement uses TRBV29-1 and TRBJ2-7; TRBD2 matches 8 bases. With 6 bases clipped from V and 2 bases from J, the junction kept 9 bases outside the gene matches. The CDR3 loop spans 14 amino acids. Germline lookup yields CDR1 SQVTM and CDR2 ANQGSEA.

V is TRBV7-3 and J is TRBJ2-1; possibly TRBD1 for D (6 bases). There are 14 residues in the CDR3. V was cut by 5 bases and J by 5 bases, with 13 bases left in between. Germline values: CDR1 SGHTA, CDR2 FQGTGA. The CDR3, as DNA: TGTGCCAGCAGCGACAGGACGAGTGACAATGAGCAGTTCTTC. Residues: CASSDRTSDNEQFF. Full variable domain (outside the CDR3, taken from reference TRBV7-3 and TRBJ2-1): GAGVSQTPSNKVTEKGKYVELRCDPISGHTALYWYRQSLGQGPEFLIYFQGTGAADDSGLPNDRFFAVRPEGSVSTLKIQRTERGDSAVYLCASSDRTSDNEQFFGPGTRLTVL.

DNA of the CDR3: TGTGCCAGCAGCCACCCCCCGGGACTACCTACCGGGGAGCTGTTTTTT. Translated, it gives CASSHPPGLPTGELFF. The rearrangement joins TRBV3-1 to TRBJ2-2; the match to TRBD2 covers 7 bases. In germline, CDR1 is LGHDT, CDR2 YNNKEL (reference sequence). The trim removed 3 bases at V and 5 bases at J, leaving 9 bases unmatched. The CDR3 is 16 amino acids.

The V gene is TRBV12-3 or TRBV12-4, the J gene TRBJ2-1; maybe TRBD2 (5 bases). The CDR3 sequence is 16 residues long. Trimming pared 6 bases from V and 6 bases from J, leaving 21 bases between. The CDR3, as DNA: TGTGCCAGCAGCCCTCTTGCCCCCCGAGGGTCCAATGAGCAGTTCTTC. Its protein product is CASSPLAPRGSNEQFF.

The chain combines TRBV19 with TRBJ2-7, with TRBD2 matching over 10 bases. V was clipped by 5 bases and J by 3 bases; unmatched bases: 13. This CDR3 has 17 residues. From germline, CDR1 is LNHDA and CDR2 SQIVND (reference sequence). CDR3 DNA: TGTGCCAGTAGTGGAAGATTAGCGGGAGGTCCCTACTACGAGCAGTACTTC. This sequence encodes CASSGRLAGGPYYEQYF.

The chain links TRBV12-3 or TRBV12-4 to TRBJ2-5, with 9 bases identical to TRBD2. The CDR3 has 16 amino acids. Trimming at V came to 8 bases and at J to 5 bases, leaving 15 bases not matched to a gene. CDR3: CASSLAGAPYTETQYF. CDR3 bases: TGTGCCAGCTCCTTAGCGGGAGCCCCTTATACCGAGACCCAGTACTTC.

The chain recombines TRBV6-5 with TRBJ2-1; D might be TRBD2 (5 bases). Trimming took off 8 bases at V and 8 bases at J, with 19 bases between the two ends. The CDR3 is made up of 14 amino acids. Germline lookup yields CDR1 MNHEY and CDR2 SVGAGI. CDR3 sequence (DNA): TGTGCCAGCGCCCTAGGGAGAGGGCCGTATGAGCAGTTCTTC. Its protein is CASALGRGPYEQFF.

The rearrangement joins TRBV3-1 to TRBJ2-7; no clear D gene. CDR1 LGHDT and CDR2 YNNKEL come from the germline V gene (reference sequence). The V end was cut by 1 base, the J end by 2 bases, with 6 bases between. This CDR3 is built from 13 residues. CDR3 sequence: CASSQGDPYEQYF. CDR3 coding DNA: TGTGCCAGCAGCCAAGGGGATCCCTACGAGCAGTACTTC.

This chain joins TRBV6-5 and TRBJ1-6; 11 bases line up with TRBD1. Trimming removed 0 bases from V and 0 bases from J; junction bases left unmatched: 7. The germline gives CDR1 MNHEY, CDR2 SVGAGI. The CDR3 is 20 residues long. CDR3 bases: TGTGCCAGCAGTTACTCGACGGGACAGGGGGTCAGCTCCTATAATTCACCCCTCCACTTT. It yields the protein CASSYSTGQGVSSYNSPLHF.

The chain carries TRBV2 and TRBJ2-1; TRBD2 matches 12 bases. Germline V CDR1 and CDR2: SNHLY, FYNNEI. V lost 5 bases, J lost 9 bases, and 8 bases stayed unmatched. The CDR3 has 15 amino acids. CDR3 nucleotides: TGTGCCAGCAGTCCTCGACTAGCGGGAGCGGGTGAGCAGTTCTTC. Protein sequence: CASSPRLAGAGEQFF.

V gene TRBV29-1 combines with J gene TRBJ1-1; no clear D. This CDR3 is built from 14 residues. In germline, CDR1 is SQVTM, CDR2 ANQGSEA. Trimming removed 0 bases from V and 11 bases from J, with 19 bases in between. The CDR3 spells CSVEDQTTFKRAFF. The CDR3 DNA sequence: TGCAGCGTTGAAGATCAAACGACCTTTAAGCGGGCTTTCTTT.

The chain has TRBV10-3 and TRBJ2-7, with D perhaps TRBD2 (6 bases). The CDR3 spans 14 residues. Trimming removed 0 bases at V and 3 bases at J, with 9 bases between. Germline V gene sequence: CDR1 ENHRY, CDR2 SYGVKD. CDR3 loop: CAISESGGVYEQYF. The CDR3 nucleotides read TGTGCCATCAGTGAGTCAGGCGGGGTCTACGAGCAGTACTTC.

The chain is built from TRBV6-6 and TRBJ1-4; TRBD1 is a possible D gene (5 bases). The V end was cut by 5 bases, the J end by 7 bases, with 14 bases between. Per the germline V gene, CDR1 is MNHNY and CDR2 is SVGAGI (reference sequence). The CDR3 extends over 14 amino acids. The CDR3 region has the DNA TGTGCCAGCAGTCCGGACACCTTCCGTGAAAAACTGTTTTTT. Translating it yields CASSPDTFREKLFF.

This chain joins TRBV20-1 and TRBJ2-2, with TRBD2 matching over 8 bases. The CDR3 is 13 residues long. Losses at the gene ends were 5 bases for V and 6 bases for J; bases not matched to a gene: 5. Germline-derived CDR1 and CDR2 are DFQATT and SNEGSKA (reference sequence). The CDR3 sequence is CSALTGGAGELFF. The CDR3 DNA follows: TGCAGTGCTCTCACGGGGGGGGCCGGGGAGCTGTTTTTT.

This chain joins TRBV30 and TRBJ1-4; D unclear. Germline assignment: CDR1 GTSNPN and CDR2 SVGIG (reference sequence). V dropped 0 bases and J dropped 7 bases, with 9 bases sitting between them. The CDR3 totals 13 residues. CDR3 protein: CAWSVSGIEKLFF. The CDR3 bases are TGTGCCTGGAGTGTGTCAGGTATTGAAAAACTGTTTTTT.

This clonotype came up once. The chain couples TRBV12-5 to TRBJ2-7; 11 bases fit TRBD2. The CDR3 totals 20 residues. Trimming cost V 0 bases and J 3 bases; bases outside gene matches: 16. Germline CDR1 LGHNT, CDR2 FRNRAP. The CDR3 sequence is CASGLVLPPGLAEGIYEQYF. As DNA, the CDR3 is TGTGCTAGTGGTTTGGTACTACCCCCGGGACTAGCGGAAGGGATCTACGAGCAGTACTTC.

The rearrangement joins TRBV5-4 to TRBJ1-2, with D perhaps TRBD1 (5 bases). The CDR3 length is 16 residues. The ends were cut back, 4 bases at V and 0 bases at J, with 16 bases in the middle. Germline assignment: CDR1 SGHNT and CDR2 YYREEE (reference sequence). DNA for the CDR3: TGTGCCAGCAGCCCGGCTTTGGGACGGACTAACTATGGCTACACCTTC. It codes for CASSPALGRTNYGYTF.

This sequence joins TRBV14 and TRBJ2-1; 7 bases align to TRBD2. Germline CDR1 reads SGHDN; CDR2 reads FVKESK. V was pared by 1 base and J by 13 bases, with 10 bases of the junction left unmatched. CDR3 length: 14 residues. CDR3 in amino acids: CASSQAVGGSSQFF. CDR3 DNA: TGTGCCAGCAGCCAAGCAGTGGGCGGGAGTTCTCAGTTCTTC. The full variable domain, rest sourced from reference TRBV14 and TRBJ2-1, is EAGVTQFPSHSVIEKGQTVTLRCDPISGHDNLYWYRRVMGKEIKFLLHFVKESKQDESGMPNNRFLAERTGGTYSTLKVQPAELEDSGVYFCASSQAVGGSSQFFGPGTRLTVL.

This chain connects TRBV27 to TRBJ2-5; D is possibly TRBD2 (5 bases). Germline V gives CDR1 MNHEY, CDR2 SMNVEV (reference sequence). There are 15 residues in the CDR3. Trimming shortened V by 4 bases and J by 4 bases, and 16 bases separated the two germline ends. CDR3 nucleotide sequence: TGTGCCAGCAGTTCGGGGAGACTGTCGGGAGAGACCCAGTACTTC. This translates into CASSSGRLSGETQYF.

As DNA, the CDR3 is TGCAGTGCCCCCCCGGGTAATGGGGCGGATGGCTACACCTTC. Amino acid sequence: CSAPPGNGADGYTF. The V gene is TRBV20-1, the J gene TRBJ1-2; D might be TRBD1 (5 bases). The CDR3 length is 14 residues. The V end lost 6 bases, the J end lost 6 bases, and 20 bases lay between the germline ends. Germline loops: CDR1 DFQATT, CDR2 SNEGSKA (reference sequence).

The CDR3 nucleotides read TGTGCCAGCAGTTTAGGCGAGAGCACAGATACGCAGTATTTT. Translated, it gives CASSLGESTDTQYF. The rearrangement joins TRBV12-3 or TRBV12-4 to TRBJ2-3; no definite D call. The CDR3 has 14 residues. The V end was cut by 1 base, the J end by 0 bases, with 5 bases between.

The genes are TRBV9 and TRBJ1-1, with D perhaps TRBD1 (5 bases). Trimming took off 5 bases at V and 0 bases at J, with 8 bases between the two ends. The V gene's germline CDR1 is SGDLS and CDR2 YYNGEE. CDR3 length equals 13 residues. CDR3 residues: CASSGGLNTEAFF. The CDR3 region has the DNA TGTGCCAGCAGTGGGGGACTGAACACTGAAGCTTTCTTT.

This clonotype was counted between two and nine times. The V call is TRBV11-2, the J call TRBJ2-7; D is unresolved. Trimming removed 0 bases at V and 1 base at J, with 1 base between. The CDR3 is made up of 12 amino acids. Germline values: CDR1 SGHAT, CDR2 FQNNGV. The CDR3 is CASSLESYEQYF. CDR3 sequence (DNA): TGTGCCAGCAGCTTAGAGTCCTACGAGCAGTACTTC.